This TCR beta chain was sequenced in a study of cytomegalovirus exposure and HLA in healthy donors. Study-level background: Assignment to the Caucasian-associated ancestry cluster applied to around four fifths of the approximately 420 genotyped donors.

The CDR3 loop spans 12 amino acids. Germline lookup yields CDR1 SEHNR and CDR2 FQNEAQ (reference sequence). Deletions cut 5 bases from V and 2 bases from J, with 6 bases between. Likely unrecorded immune exposures existed in these nominally healthy donors. As concerns this clone: Its antigen is not identified.

The study, taken as a whole, reports: In a later analysis, at a false discovery rate of 0.05, 15,000 to 20,000 TCR beta sequences were associated with HLA alleles. Many donors shared some public TCRs, even though most TCR sequences were rare.

The PCR employed 60 Vbeta primers together with 13 Jbeta primers. The table came from immunoSEQ multiplex PCR; TCRdb's copy has only in-frame clones and leaves some out. The repertoire consists of roughly 100,000 clones, with about four fifths occurring once and the leading ten covering roughly 2.1%. V gene TRBV7-9 combines with J gene TRBJ1-2; no reliable D call. Material for sequencing was PBMCs. The clonotype was recovered from a man younger than 45 in good health and CMV-seronegative. This CDR3 reads CASSQINYGYTF. CDR3 DNA sequence: TGTGCCAGCAGCCAAATCAACTATGGCTACACCTTC. Filled out from reference TRBV7-9 and TRBJ1-2, the complete variable domain reads DTGVSQNPRHKITKRGQNVTFRCDPISEHNRLYWYRQTLGQGPEFLTYFQNEAQLEKSRLLSDRFSAERPKGSFSTLEIQRTEQGDSAMYLCASSQINYGYTFGSGTRLTVV.